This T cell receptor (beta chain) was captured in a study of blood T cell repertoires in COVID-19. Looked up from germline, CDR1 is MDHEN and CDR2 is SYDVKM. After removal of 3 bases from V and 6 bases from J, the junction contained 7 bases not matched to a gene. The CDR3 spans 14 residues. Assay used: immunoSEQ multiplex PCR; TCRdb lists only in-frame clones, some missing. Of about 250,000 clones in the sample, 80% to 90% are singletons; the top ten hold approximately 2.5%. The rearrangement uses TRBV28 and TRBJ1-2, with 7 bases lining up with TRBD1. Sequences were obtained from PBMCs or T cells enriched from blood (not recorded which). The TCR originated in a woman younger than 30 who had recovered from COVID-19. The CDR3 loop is CASSFGRGIDGYTF. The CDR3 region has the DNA TGTGCCAGCAGTTTCGGCAGGGGGATAGATGGCTACACCTTC.